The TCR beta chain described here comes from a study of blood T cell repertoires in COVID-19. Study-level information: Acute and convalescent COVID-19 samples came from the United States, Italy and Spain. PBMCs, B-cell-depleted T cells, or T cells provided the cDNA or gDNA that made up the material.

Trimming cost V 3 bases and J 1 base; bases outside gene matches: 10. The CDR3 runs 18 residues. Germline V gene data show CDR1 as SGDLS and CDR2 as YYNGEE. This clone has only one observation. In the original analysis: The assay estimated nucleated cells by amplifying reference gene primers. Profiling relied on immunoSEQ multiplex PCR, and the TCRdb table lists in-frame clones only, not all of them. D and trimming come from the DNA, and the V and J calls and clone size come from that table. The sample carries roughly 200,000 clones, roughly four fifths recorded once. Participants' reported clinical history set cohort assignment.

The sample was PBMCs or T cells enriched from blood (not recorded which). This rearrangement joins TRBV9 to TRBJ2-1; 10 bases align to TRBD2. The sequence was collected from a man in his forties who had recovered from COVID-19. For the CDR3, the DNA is TGTGCCAGCAGCGATAGTCTAGCGGGAGAGAGATCCTACAATGAGCAGTTCTTC. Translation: CASSDSLAGERSYNEQFF.